One and the same sample provided the 31 T cell receptor beta chains below, sequenced in a study of T cells after yellow fever vaccination. Each CDR3 protein gets one entry after TCRdb re-called the 5' RACE reads with MiXCR. Here the sample spans under 300,000 distinct CDR3 sequences, 10% to 15% being singletons. Material: CD4+ T cells sorted from PBMCs, obtained 45 days after the yellow fever booster vaccination. These receptors came from a man aged 25 to 40 who received the YFV17D yellow fever vaccine.

This clonotype was seen ten or more times. V gene TRBV6-2 or TRBV6-3 combines with J gene TRBJ2-1; 8 nucleotides match TRBD2. The CDR3 length is 15 residues. V lost 7 bases to trimming and J lost 3 bases; unmatched junction nucleotides: 8. Germline V gene data show CDR1 as MNHEY and CDR2 as SVGEGT. The CDR3 nucleotides read TGTGCCAGCACCGGACAAGCGGGAGTCTACAATGAGCAGTTCTTC. Protein: CASTGQAGVYNEQFF.

This chain links TRBV7-2 with TRBJ2-7; D is uncertain. V was clipped by 6 bases and J by 2 bases, with 17 bases between them. The germline V gene encodes CDR1 SGHTA and CDR2 FQGNSA. The CDR3 runs to 15 residues. The CDR3 here is CASRMAVQFAYEQYF. The CDR3 DNA is TGTGCCAGCAGGATGGCCGTCCAATTCGCCTACGAGCAGTACTTC.

The chain combines TRBV7-2 with TRBJ2-1; D is ambiguous. Deletions cut 6 bases from V and 9 bases from J, with 18 bases between. This CDR3 region has 14 residues. Germline-derived CDR1 and CDR2 are SGHTA and FQGNSA. In DNA, the CDR3 is TGTGCCAGCAGTCTTAGCTCCTCTTATGGTGAGCAGTTCTTC. It is translated as CASSLSSSYGEQFF.

The chain joins TRBV20-1 to TRBJ2-3; 10 bases are shared with TRBD2. The V gene end was trimmed by 5 bases and the J gene end by 5 bases; junction bases not matched to a gene: 7. CDR1 DFQATT and CDR2 SNEGSKA come from the germline V gene (reference sequence). The CDR3 consists of 14 residues. In DNA, the CDR3 is TGCAGTGCTTCGACTAGCGGGCAGGGAGATACGCAGTATTTT. Translation: CSASTSGQGDTQYF.

The rearrangement uses TRBV18 and TRBJ2-1; TRBD2 matches at 9 bases. V was clipped by 4 bases and J by 9 bases; unmatched bases: 13. The CDR3 runs 16 residues. Germline CDR1 and CDR2: KGHSH and LQKENI. The CDR3, as DNA: TGTGCCAGCTCACAAGACGGCCTAGCGGGAAGAGGTGAGCAGTTCTTC. This codes for CASSQDGLAGRGEQFF.

The CDR3 is CSCEARTGPSSYEQYF. For the CDR3, the DNA is TGCAGTTGCGAGGCAAGGACAGGCCCCAGCTCCTACGAGCAGTACTTC. The rearrangement joins TRBV20-1 to TRBJ2-7; 7 nucleotides agree with TRBD1. The germline gives CDR1 DFQATT, CDR2 SNEGSKA (reference sequence). This CDR3 is 16 amino acids long. V shed 8 bases and J 0 bases; nucleotides not matched to a gene: 16.

The chain carries TRBV5-1 and TRBJ2-2, with a possible D match to TRBD2 (5 bases). The V end lost 5 bases, the J end lost 4 bases, and 21 bases lay between the germline ends. The CDR3 runs to 17 residues. Germline V gene sequence: CDR1 SGHRS, CDR2 YFSETQ. The CDR3 region has the DNA TGCGCCAGCAGTCCCCTCGGGCCACAGAGGGTCACCGGGGAGCTGTTTTTT. Residues: CASSPLGPQRVTGELFF.

Here the CDR3 reads CASSVAGGTYNEQFF. CDR3 nucleotides: TGCGCCAGCAGCGTAGCGGGAGGCACCTACAATGAGCAGTTCTTC. The rearrangement links TRBV5-1 to TRBJ2-1; 10 bases are a match to TRBD2. Germline trimming cut 4 bases from V and 2 bases from J; bases unmatched to any gene: 3. This CDR3 is built from 15 residues. Germline CDR1 is SGHRS and CDR2 is YFSETQ.

CDR3 protein: CASSLEGTLWGNTIYF. The CDR3 DNA reads TGTGCCAGCAGCTTAGAAGGAACACTGTGGGGAAACACCATATATTTT. The V gene is TRBV7-2, the J gene TRBJ1-3; no reliable D call. CDR1 and CDR2 from the germline V gene are SGHTA and FQGNSA. The CDR3 is 16 amino acids. Deletions cut 1 base from V and 4 bases from J, with 14 bases between.

The chain links TRBV6-2 or TRBV6-3 to TRBJ1-2; D perhaps matches TRBD1 (5 bases). Deletions cut 5 bases from V and 0 bases from J, with 16 bases between. The germline CDR1 and CDR2 sequences are MNHEY and SVGEGT. The CDR3 covers 16 residues. In DNA, the CDR3 is TGTGCCAGCAGTCGAATTAACAGGTTCACTAACTATGGCTACACCTTC. It yields the protein CASSRINRFTNYGYTF.

V and J are TRBV29-1 and TRBJ2-1; either TRBD1 or TRBD2 may supply D (5 bases each). The CDR3 consists of 12 residues. Germline CDR1 and CDR2: SQVTM and ANQGSEA. V dropped 7 bases and J dropped 6 bases, with 13 bases sitting between them. The CDR3 DNA reads as TGCAGCGCGGGGCCGATGGCCAATGAGCAGTTCTTC. Translating gives CSAGPMANEQFF.

This clonotype was recorded a few times. The chain recombines TRBV7-2 with TRBJ2-2, with a weak D call TRBD2 (7 bases). The CDR3 runs to 15 residues. The V and J ends lost 3 bases and 6 bases respectively, with 14 bases between them. Germline V CDR1 and CDR2: SGHTA, FQGNSA. This chain's CDR3 is CASSFLKGGAGELFF. DNA for the CDR3: TGTGCCAGCAGCTTTTTGAAGGGGGGGGCCGGGGAGCTGTTTTTT.

There are many counts of this clonotype. This rearrangement joins TRBV7-6 to TRBJ2-1; 7 bases fit TRBD2. Per the germline V gene, CDR1 is SGHVS and CDR2 is FNYEAQ. This CDR3 comprises 14 residues. Losses at the gene ends were 0 bases for V and 7 bases for J; bases not matched to a gene: 3. Here the CDR3 DNA reads TGTGCCAGCAGCTTAGCCGGACTAGGGAATGAGCAGTTCTTC. Residues: CASSLAGLGNEQFF.

In this sample, this clonotype turned up a few times. The chain uses TRBV11-2 and TRBJ2-1; 8 bases are a match to TRBD2. V dropped 4 bases and J dropped 5; count of bases not matched to a gene: 7. The CDR3 extends over 15 amino acids. Germline values: CDR1 SGHAT, CDR2 FQNNGV. The CDR3 DNA is TGTGCCAGCAGCTCCATAGCGGGAAGGAACAATGAGCAGTTCTTC. Amino acid sequence: CASSSIAGRNNEQFF.

This clonotype was recorded many times. The chain has TRBV5-6 and TRBJ2-7; D tentatively fits TRBD1 or TRBD2 (6 bases each). The CDR3 is 14 residues long. The V gene's germline CDR1 is SGHDT and CDR2 YYEEEE. V was cut by 2 bases and J by 3 bases, with 12 bases left in between. The CDR3 DNA sequence: TGTGCCAGCAGCTTAGAAGGGGGAGGCTACGAGCAGTACTTC. It is translated as CASSLEGGGYEQYF. Using reference TRBV5-6 and TRBJ2-7 for the parts outside the CDR3, the full variable domain is DAGVTQSPTHLIKTRGQQVTLRCSPKSGHDTVSWYQQALGQGPQFIFQYYEEEERQRGNFPDRFSGHQFPNYSSELNVNALLLGDSALYLCASSLEGGGYEQYFGPGTRLTVT.

The rearrangement uses TRBV5-4 and TRBJ2-2, with 8 bases fitting TRBD1. Trimming at V came to 0 bases and at J to 5 bases, leaving 3 bases not matched to a gene. Germline V lookup: CDR1 SGHNT, CDR2 YYREEE (reference sequence). This CDR3 is 15 amino acids long. The CDR3 protein is CASSLVGQGTGELFF. The DNA of the CDR3 is TGTGCCAGCAGCTTGGTAGGACAGGGAACCGGGGAGCTGTTTTTT.

The V and J genes are TRBV11-2 and TRBJ1-5; 7 nucleotides line up with TRBD1. Looked up from germline, CDR1 is SGHAT and CDR2 is FQNNGV. The CDR3 totals 14 residues. V gave up 6 bases and J gave up 8 bases; unmatched junction bases: 10. The CDR3 DNA reads as TGTGCCAGCAGTTCGACAGGGAGATATAAGCCCCAGCATTTT. This translates into CASSSTGRYKPQHF. The variable domain in full, with the rest retrieved from reference TRBV11-2 and TRBJ1-5, is EAGVAQSPRYKIIEKRQSVAFWCNPISGHATLYWYQQILGQGPKLLIQFQNNGVVDDSQLPKDRFSAERLKGVDSTLKIQPAKLEDSAVYLCASSSTGRYKPQHFGDGTRLSIL.

This clonotype appeared a few times. This chain joins TRBV7-8 and TRBJ2-7; D possibly matches TRBD1 or TRBD2 (5 bases each). Deletions cut 6 bases from V and 6 bases from J, with 21 bases between. The CDR3 loop spans 15 amino acids. Germline V gene sequence: CDR1 SGHVS, CDR2 FQNEAQ. The CDR3 protein is CASRATPGPLGEQYF. CDR3 DNA: TGTGCCAGCAGGGCTACACCGGGACCGCTTGGCGAGCAGTACTTC. Together with reference TRBV7-8 and TRBJ2-7, the CDR3 gives the full variable domain: GAGVSQSPRYKVAKRGQDVALRCDPISGHVSLFWYQQALGQGPEFLTYFQNEAQLDKSGLPSDRFFAERPEGSVSTLKIQRTQQEDSAVYLCASRATPGPLGEQYFGPGTRLTVT.

This clonotype appeared a few times. The chain employs TRBV7-2 and TRBJ2-5, with D perhaps matching TRBD1 (5 bases). This CDR3 is 15 amino acids long. The germline CDR1 and CDR2 sequences are SGHTA and FQGNSA. Between the trimmed V and J ends, which lost 4 bases and 5 bases, there was a span of 17 bases. In DNA form, the CDR3 reads TGTGCCAGCAGCTCTAGGTCAGGGTCCTGGGAGACCCAGTACTTC. Encoded protein: CASSSRSGSWETQYF.

This clonotype was recorded at least ten times. A junction boundary mismatches the germline segment, possibly from a read error. V and J are TRBV10-3 and TRBJ2-3; D gene ambiguous. The CDR3 runs to 15 residues. Per germline, CDR1 ENHRY and CDR2 SYGVKD. The CDR3 spells CATSLAGSSTDTQYF. The CDR3 DNA follows: TGTGCCACCAGTTTGGCAGGCTCTAGCACAGATACGCAGTATTTT.

This clonotype turned up a few times. The rearrangement uses TRBV20-1 and TRBJ2-5; no reliable D call. The ends were cut back, 2 bases at V and 2 bases at J, with 6 bases in the middle. Germline-derived CDR1 and CDR2 are DFQATT and SNEGSKA (reference sequence). The CDR3 has 12 residues. The CDR3 is CSARWQQETQYF. The CDR3 coding sequence is TGCAGTGCTAGATGGCAGCAAGAGACCCAGTACTTC.

This clonotype was recorded a few times. V usage is TRBV12-5 and J usage is TRBJ2-1; 10 bases line up with TRBD1. V dropped 6 bases and J dropped 5; count of bases not matched to a gene: 4. The germline CDR1 and CDR2 sequences are LGHNT and FRNRAP. This CDR3 contains 14 residues. The CDR3 coding sequence is TGTGCTAGTGGCGGGACAGGGGAAAACAATGAGCAGTTCTTC. Translation gives CASGGTGENNEQFF.

The table lists this clonotype with a few counts. This chain links TRBV15 with TRBJ1-1; D might be TRBD1 (6 bases). Germline CDR1 LNHNV, CDR2 YYDKDF (reference sequence). V lost 5 bases, J lost 1 base, and 11 bases lay in between. The CDR3 consists of 14 residues. The CDR3: CATSAGQRNTEAFF. CDR3 DNA: TGTGCCACCAGCGCGGGACAACGGAACACTGAAGCTTTCTTT.

This chain uses TRBV29-1 with TRBJ2-3, with D hard to call. The V gene's germline CDR1 is SQVTM and CDR2 ANQGSEA. V dropped 5 bases and J dropped 8 bases, with 14 bases sitting between them. CDR3 length equals 12 residues. CDR3 in amino acids: CSVSGRRVTQYF. In nucleotides, the CDR3 is TGCAGCGTTTCAGGACGCCGGGTTACGCAGTATTTT.

The chain combines TRBV18 with TRBJ2-6; D remains ambiguous. The CDR3 totals 18 residues. Germline-derived CDR1 and CDR2 are KGHSH and LQKENI. Deletions cut 1 base from V and 0 bases from J, with 13 bases between. The DNA for the CDR3 is TGTGCCAGCTCACCACTTCGTTCGAGTAGCTCTGGGGCCAACGTCCTGACTTTC. Protein product: CASSPLRSSSSGANVLTF.

The sample holds a few counts of this clonotype. The V call is TRBV6-5, the J call TRBJ2-5, with D unclear. V was clipped by 5 bases and J by 2 bases, with 9 bases between them. The CDR3 consists of 13 residues. Germline CDR1 reads MNHEY; CDR2 reads SVGAGI. CDR3 sequence: CASSRHGQETQYF. Here the CDR3 DNA reads TGTGCCAGCAGTCGACACGGACAAGAGACCCAGTACTTC.

This clonotype has more than one count but fewer than ten. CDR3 coding DNA: TGTGCCAGCAGTTTCGTGGATATAGGCGGCTACACCTTC. Protein: CASSFVDIGGYTF. This rearrangement joins TRBV12-3 or TRBV12-4 to TRBJ1-2; no reliable D call. The CDR3 totals 13 residues. V was clipped by 3 bases and J by 8 bases, with 13 bases between them.

The rearrangement joins TRBV11-2 to TRBJ2-1; 8 nucleotides match TRBD1. With 3 bases clipped from V and 8 bases from J, the junction kept 21 bases outside the gene matches. The germline CDR1 and CDR2 sequences are SGHAT and FQNNGV. The CDR3 is 19 residues long. The CDR3 coding sequence is TGTGCCAGCAGCTTTCGGGTCCTAGGACAGGGCCCCATTCACGATGAGCAGTTCTTC. Protein sequence: CASSFRVLGQGPIHDEQFF.

This clonotype was detected a few times. J is TRBJ2-1 and V is TRBV7-9; tentatively, D is TRBD2 (5 bases). Per germline, CDR1 SEHNR and CDR2 FQNEAQ (reference sequence). V was trimmed by 9 bases and J by 0 bases, leaving 12 bases between them. This CDR3 comprises 14 residues. CDR3 bases: TGTGCCAGTAGAAGCGGAGCCTCCTACAATGAGCAGTTCTTC. The encoded protein is CASRSGASYNEQFF.

This clonotype was detected a few times. This chain links TRBV4-3 with TRBJ1-2; a weak D match, TRBD1 (6 bases). Germline V gene sequence: CDR1 LGHNA, CDR2 YSLEER. The CDR3 is made up of 15 amino acids. V dropped 1 base and J dropped 4 bases, with 13 bases sitting between them. The CDR3 DNA follows: TGCGCCAGCAGCCAAGTGGGGGGGCTAGTCTATGGCTACACCTTC. This gives the protein CASSQVGGLVYGYTF.

This clonotype was found a few times. The chain carries TRBV28 and TRBJ2-5; D gene unclear. Germline V gene sequence: CDR1 MDHEN, CDR2 SYDVKM. The V end was cut by 6 bases, the J end by 3 bases, with 14 bases between. The CDR3 runs 14 residues. The CDR3 DNA sequence: TGTGCCAGCAGCTCCATGACGCCGGAAGAGACCCAGTACTTC. Amino acid sequence: CASSSMTPEETQYF. Full variable domain (remainder filled in from reference TRBV28 and TRBJ2-5): DVKVTQSSRYLVKRTGEKVFLECVQDMDHENMFWYRQDPGLGLRLIYFSYDVKMKEKGDIPEGYSVSREKKERFSLILESASTNQTSMYLCASSSMTPEETQYFGPGTRLLVL.